The 2 T cell receptor beta chains given below trace back to one sample, sequenced in a study of identical twins. TCRdb reanalysed the 5' RACE reads using MiXCR and keeps one entry per CDR3 protein. Here the sample spans approximately 600,000 distinct CDR3 sequences, around 7.5% being singletons. Another study also made use of these data, one on yellow fever vaccine responses in identical twins.

Material for sequencing was PBMCs. All receptors come from a woman aged 18-35 years in good health.

The CDR3 DNA follows: TGTGCCAGCAGCCAAGATACAGGAACTAATTCACCCCTCCACTTT. This sequence encodes CASSQDTGTNSPLHF. V usage is TRBV4-2 and J usage is TRBJ1-6; possible D gene TRBD1, 5 bases. The CDR3 is 15 residues long. The V and J ends lost 0 bases and 6 bases respectively, with 9 bases between them. CDR1 is LGHNA and CDR2 is YNFKEQ in the germline V gene.

In its sample, this clonotype was seen a few times. V and J are TRBV19 and TRBJ2-7; 8 nucleotides align to TRBD2. Germline trimming cut 7 bases from V and 0 bases from J; bases unmatched to any gene: 5. The CDR3 runs to 14 residues. Germline CDR1 reads LNHDA; CDR2 reads SQIVND (reference sequence). The DNA of the CDR3 is TGTGCCAGTAAACCTAGCGGGTTCTCCTACGAGCAGTACTTC. Translated, it gives CASKPSGFSYEQYF.